This TCR beta chain was found in a study of shared clonotypes between healthy human individuals. The V gene's germline CDR1 is SNHLY and CDR2 FYNNEI. The V end was cut by 8 bases, the J end by 2 bases, with 15 bases between. The CDR3 is 14 amino acids. Clones were read by immunoSEQ multiplex PCR, and TCRdb kept only the in-frame ones, dropping some. The sample has over a million clones, around 98% seen once. This clone has only one observation. The clonotype originates from a young man in good health. Source material: naive CD4+ T cells sorted from blood. Subset in this sample: CD45RA+ positively selected. The chain uses TRBV2 and TRBJ1-2, with a weak D call TRBD1 (5 bases). The CDR3 DNA is TGTGCCAGCGCAGCACAGCGGGGCAACTATGGCTACACCTTC. Protein product: CASAAQRGNYGYTF.